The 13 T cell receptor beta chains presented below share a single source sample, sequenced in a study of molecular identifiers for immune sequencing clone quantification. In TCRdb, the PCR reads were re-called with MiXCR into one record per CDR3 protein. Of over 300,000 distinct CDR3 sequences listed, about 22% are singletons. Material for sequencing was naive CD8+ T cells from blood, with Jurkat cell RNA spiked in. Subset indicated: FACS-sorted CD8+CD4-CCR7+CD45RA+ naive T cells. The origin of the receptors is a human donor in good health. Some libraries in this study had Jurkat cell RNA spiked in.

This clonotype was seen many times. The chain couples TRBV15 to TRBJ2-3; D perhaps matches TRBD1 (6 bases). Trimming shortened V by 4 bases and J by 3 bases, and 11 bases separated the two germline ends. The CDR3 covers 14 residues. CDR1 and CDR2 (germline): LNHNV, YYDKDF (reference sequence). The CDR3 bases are TGTGCCACCAGCATGGACAGAGAAACAGATACGCAGTATTTT. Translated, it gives CATSMDRETDTQYF. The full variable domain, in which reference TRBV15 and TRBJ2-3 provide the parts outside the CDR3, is DAMVIQNPRYQVTQFGKPVTLSCSQTLNHNVMYWYQQKSSQAPKLLFHYYDKDFNNEADTPDNFQSRRPNTSFCFLDIRSPGLGDTAMYLCATSMDRETDTQYFGPGTRLTVL.

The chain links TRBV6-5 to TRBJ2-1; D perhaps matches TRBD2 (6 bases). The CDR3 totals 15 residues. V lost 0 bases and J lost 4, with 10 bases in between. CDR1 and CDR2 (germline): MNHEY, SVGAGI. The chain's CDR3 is CASSYSPGVYNEQFF. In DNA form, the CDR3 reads TGTGCCAGCAGTTACTCTCCGGGGGTTTACAATGAGCAGTTCTTC.

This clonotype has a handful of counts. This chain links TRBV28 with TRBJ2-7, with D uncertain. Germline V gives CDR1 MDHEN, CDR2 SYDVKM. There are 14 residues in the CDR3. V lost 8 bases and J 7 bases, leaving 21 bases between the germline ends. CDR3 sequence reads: CASPPAQTSSEQYF. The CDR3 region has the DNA TGTGCCAGCCCCCCGGCCCAGACAAGTTCGGAGCAGTACTTC.

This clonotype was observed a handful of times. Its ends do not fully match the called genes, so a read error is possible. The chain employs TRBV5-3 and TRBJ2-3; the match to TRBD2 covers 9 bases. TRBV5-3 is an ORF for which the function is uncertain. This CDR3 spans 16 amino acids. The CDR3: CASSLWRGGRTDAQYF. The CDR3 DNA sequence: TGTGCCAGCAGCTTGTGGCGGGGGGGCCGGACAGATGCGCAGTATTTT.

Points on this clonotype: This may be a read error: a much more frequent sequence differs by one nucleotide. The CDR3 region is CASSINGNYGYTF. CDR3 DNA sequence: TGTGCCAGTAGTATAAATGGTAACTATGGCTACACCTTC. The V and J genes are TRBV19 and TRBJ1-2; D gene ambiguous. This CDR3 is 13 amino acids long. CDR1 is LNHDA, CDR2 SQIVND, per germline (reference sequence). Trimming stripped 2 bases from V and 1 base from J, with 5 bases between. Full variable domain (rest looked up from reference TRBV19 and TRBJ1-2): DGGITQSPKYLFRKEGQNVTLSCEQNLNHDAMYWYRQDPGQGLRLIYYSQIVNDFQKGDIAEGYSVSREKKESFPLTVTSAQKNPTAFYLCASSINGNYGYTFGSGTRLTVV.

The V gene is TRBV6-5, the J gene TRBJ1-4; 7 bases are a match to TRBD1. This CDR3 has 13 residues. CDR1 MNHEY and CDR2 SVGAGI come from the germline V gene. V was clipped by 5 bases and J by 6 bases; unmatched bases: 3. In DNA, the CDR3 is TGTGCCAGCAGTACGACAGGGTATGAAAAACTGTTTTTT. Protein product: CASSTTGYEKLFF.

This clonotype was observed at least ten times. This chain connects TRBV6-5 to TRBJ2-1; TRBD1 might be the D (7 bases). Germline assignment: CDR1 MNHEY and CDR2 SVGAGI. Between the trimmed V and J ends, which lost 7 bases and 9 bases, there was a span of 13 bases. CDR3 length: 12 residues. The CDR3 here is CASIRGDGEQFF. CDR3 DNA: TGTGCCAGCATCAGGGGGGACGGTGAGCAGTTCTTC.

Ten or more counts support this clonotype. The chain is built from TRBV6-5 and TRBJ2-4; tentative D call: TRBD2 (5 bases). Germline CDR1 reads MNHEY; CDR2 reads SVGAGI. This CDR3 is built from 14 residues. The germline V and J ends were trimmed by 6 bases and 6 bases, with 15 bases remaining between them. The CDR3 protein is CASSRTPTGNIQYF. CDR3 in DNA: TGTGCCAGCAGCAGGACTCCTACTGGAAACATTCAGTACTTC.

CDR3 residues: CSARERGSNEQFF. The CDR3 region has the DNA TGCAGTGCTAGGGAGCGGGGGAGCAATGAGCAGTTCTTC. The rearrangement uses TRBV20-1 and TRBJ2-1; TRBD2 agrees at 8 bases. Trimming at V came to 3 bases and at J to 6 bases, leaving 4 bases not matched to a gene. CDR3 size: 13 residues. CDR1 and CDR2 from the germline V gene are DFQATT and SNEGSKA (reference sequence).

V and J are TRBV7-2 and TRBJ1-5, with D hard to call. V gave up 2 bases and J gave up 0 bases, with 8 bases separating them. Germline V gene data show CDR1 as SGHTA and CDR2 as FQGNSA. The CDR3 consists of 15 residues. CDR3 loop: CASSLWPYSNQPQHF. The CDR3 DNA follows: TGTGCCAGCAGCTTATGGCCGTATAGCAATCAGCCCCAGCATTTT.

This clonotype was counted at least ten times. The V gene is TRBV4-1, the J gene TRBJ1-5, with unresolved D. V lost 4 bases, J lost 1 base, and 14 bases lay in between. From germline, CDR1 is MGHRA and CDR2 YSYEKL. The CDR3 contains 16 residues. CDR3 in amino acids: CASSLGFEMSNQPQHF. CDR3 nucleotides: TGCGCCAGCAGCCTTGGGTTTGAGATGAGCAATCAGCCCCAGCATTTT.

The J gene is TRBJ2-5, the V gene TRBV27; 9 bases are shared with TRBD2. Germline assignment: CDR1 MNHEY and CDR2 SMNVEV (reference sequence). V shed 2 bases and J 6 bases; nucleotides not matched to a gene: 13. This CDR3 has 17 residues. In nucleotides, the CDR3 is TGTGCCAGCAGTTTAGGATTATCTAGCGGGATTGGAAAGACCCAGTACTTC. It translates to CASSLGLSSGIGKTQYF.

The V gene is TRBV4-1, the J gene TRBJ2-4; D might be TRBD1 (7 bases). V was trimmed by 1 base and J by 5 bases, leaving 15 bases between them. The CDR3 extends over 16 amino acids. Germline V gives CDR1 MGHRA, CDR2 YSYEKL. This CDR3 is CASSQAGGQGENIQYF. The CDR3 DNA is TGCGCCAGCAGCCAAGCAGGGGGGCAGGGGGAAAACATTCAGTACTTC.